These T cell receptor beta chains were read from a single sample in a study of CD8+ T cells in alopecia areata. The table came from immunoSEQ multiplex PCR; TCRdb's copy has only in-frame clones and leaves some out. The sample consists of 180,000 or so clones, less than 70% of them appearing once. The sequences come from CD8+ T cells sorted from blood, collected at week 24, from a patient treated with tofacitinib. The receptors stem from a human donor with alopecia areata. CDR3s include the opening cysteine and the closing phenylalanine or tryptophan. The D gene is left open where the match is weak. Clone size is given for some rows only: seen once, a few or many times, or a class if the clone is expanded.

d_call j_call v_call clone_size cdr3_aa cdr3_nt
- TRBJ1-2 TRBV25-1 - CASSLGTYGYTF TGTGCCAGCAGTCTAGGAACCTATGGCTACACCTTC
- TRBJ2-5 TRBV14 - CASSQELYQETQYF TGTGCCAGCAGCCAAGAACTGTACCAAGAGACCCAGTACTTC
TRBD2 TRBJ2-5 TRBV2 - CASTTTSALGETQYF TGTGCCAGCACAACGACTAGCGCCCTAGGGGAGACCCAGTACTTC
- TRBJ2-2 TRBV11-2 - CASSLKAGMNTGELFF TGTGCCAGCAGCTTAAAGGCGGGAATGAACACCGGGGAGCTGTTTTTT
- TRBJ1-1 TRBV30 - CAWSLNSVDEAFF TGTGCCTGGAGCCTAAACTCGGTGGATGAAGCTTTCTTT
- TRBJ2-5 TRBV5-1 few CASRGETQYF TGCGCCAGCCGCGGAGAGACCCAGTACTTC
- TRBJ2-7 TRBV29-1 few CSVEGDGSYEQYF TGCAGCGTTGAGGGGGACGGGTCCTACGAGCAGTACTTC
- TRBJ2-7 TRBV7-7 - CASSLDSGSNEQYF TGTGCCAGCAGCTTAGACTCAGGGTCGAACGAGCAGTACTTC
TRBD1 TRBJ2-5 TRBV18 - CASSPDRGLMETQYF TGTGCCAGCTCACCGGACAGGGGATTAATGGAGACCCAGTACTTC
TRBD1 TRBJ1-1 TRBV14 - CASSHSTFTGGDDTEAFF TGTGCCAGCAGCCACTCCACATTTACAGGGGGCGACGACACTGAAGCTTTCTTT
- TRBJ2-2 TRBV5-6 - CASGQGTPGELFF TGTGCCAGCGGGCAGGGTACGCCCGGGGAGCTGTTTTTT
- TRBJ1-1 TRBV2 few CARGRTDSRNTEAFF TGTGCCAGGGGCCGGACAGACAGTCGGAACACTGAAGCTTTCTTT
- TRBJ2-7 TRBV29-1 - CSVEGLGGPYEQYF TGCAGCGTTGAGGGTTTAGGCGGACCCTACGAGCAGTACTTC
- TRBJ2-1 TRBV2 few CASSDPLFF TGTGCCAGCAGTGACCCTTTGTTCTTC